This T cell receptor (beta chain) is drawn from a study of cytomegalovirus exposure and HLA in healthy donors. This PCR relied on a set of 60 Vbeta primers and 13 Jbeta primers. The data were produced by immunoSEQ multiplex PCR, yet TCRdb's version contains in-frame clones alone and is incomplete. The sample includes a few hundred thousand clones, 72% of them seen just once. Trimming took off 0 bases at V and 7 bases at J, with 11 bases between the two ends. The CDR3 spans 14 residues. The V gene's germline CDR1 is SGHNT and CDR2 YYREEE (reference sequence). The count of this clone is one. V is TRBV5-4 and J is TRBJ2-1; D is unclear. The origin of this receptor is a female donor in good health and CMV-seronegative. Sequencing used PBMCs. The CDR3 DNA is TGTGCCAGCAGCTTGGCCGCCATGAGGAATGAGCAGTTCTTC. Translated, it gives CASSLAAMRNEQFF.